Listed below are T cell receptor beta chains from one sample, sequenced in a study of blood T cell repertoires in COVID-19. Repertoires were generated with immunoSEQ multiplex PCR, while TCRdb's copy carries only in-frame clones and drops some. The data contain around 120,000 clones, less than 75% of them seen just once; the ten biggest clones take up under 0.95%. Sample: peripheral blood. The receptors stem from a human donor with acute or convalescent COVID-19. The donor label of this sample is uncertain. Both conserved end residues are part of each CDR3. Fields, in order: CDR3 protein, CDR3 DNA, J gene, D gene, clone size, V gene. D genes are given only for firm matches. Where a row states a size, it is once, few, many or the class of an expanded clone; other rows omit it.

CDR3aa: CASSYRDRDYGYTF; CDR3nt: TGTGCCAGCAGTTACCGGGACAGAGACTATGGCTACACCTTC; j_gene: TRBJ1-2; d_gene: TRBD1; abundance: .; v_gene: TRBV6-5
CDR3aa: CASSVGGDLNTEAFF; CDR3nt: TGTGCCAGCAGCGTAGGGGGGGATTTGAACACTGAAGCTTTCTTT; j_gene: TRBJ1-1; d_gene: .; abundance: .; v_gene: TRBV9
CDR3aa: CARSSGFWPRETQYF; CDR3nt: TGTGCCAGAAGCTCGGGGTTCTGGCCTCGGGAGACCCAGTACTTC; j_gene: TRBJ2-5; d_gene: .; abundance: once; v_gene: TRBV5-3
CDR3aa: CSVGRRSSYNEQFF; CDR3nt: TGCAGCGTGGGCAGGAGGAGCTCCTACAATGAGCAGTTCTTC; j_gene: TRBJ2-1; d_gene: .; abundance: .; v_gene: TRBV29-1
CDR3aa: CASGLVPPLEPAFF; CDR3nt: TGTGCTAGTGGTTTGGTACCACCCCTCGAGCCAGCTTTCTTT; j_gene: TRBJ1-1; d_gene: .; abundance: .; v_gene: TRBV12-5
CDR3aa: CASSVDPTTGWSLDEQFF; CDR3nt: TGTGCCAGCAGCGTAGATCCGACGACAGGTTGGAGTTTGGATGAGCAGTTCTTC; j_gene: TRBJ2-1; d_gene: .; abundance: .; v_gene: TRBV9
CDR3aa: CATRLAGSTGELFF; CDR3nt: TGTGCCACCAGACTAGCCGGGAGCACCGGGGAGCTGTTTTTT; j_gene: TRBJ2-2; d_gene: TRBD2; abundance: .; v_gene: TRBV27
CDR3aa: CASSPPTGFLKGGELFF; CDR3nt: TGTGCCAGCAGCCCCCCTACAGGGTTCCTCAAAGGCGGGGAGCTGTTTTTT; j_gene: TRBJ2-2; d_gene: .; abundance: .; v_gene: TRBV7-9
CDR3aa: CSVAVEPNEKLFF; CDR3nt: TGCAGCGTTGCGGTCGAACCTAATGAAAAACTGTTTTTT; j_gene: TRBJ1-4; d_gene: .; abundance: .; v_gene: TRBV29-1
CDR3aa: CASTDRGRSEAFF; CDR3nt: TGTGCCAGTACGGACAGGGGACGCTCTGAAGCTTTCTTT; j_gene: TRBJ1-1; d_gene: TRBD1; abundance: .; v_gene: TRBV19
CDR3aa: CASSRVRMNTEAFF; CDR3nt: TGTGCCAGTAGTAGGGTCAGGATGAACACTGAAGCTTTCTTT; j_gene: TRBJ1-1; d_gene: .; abundance: few; v_gene: TRBV19
CDR3aa: CATSDRSGTGMVTNEQFF; CDR3nt: TGTGCCACCAGTGATAGGTCCGGGACAGGAATGGTCACGAATGAGCAGTTCTTC; j_gene: TRBJ2-1; d_gene: TRBD1; abundance: few; v_gene: TRBV24-1
CDR3aa: CSVDVGGTVNTEAFF; CDR3nt: TGCAGCGTTGATGTGGGAGGGACGGTTAACACTGAAGCTTTCTTT; j_gene: TRBJ1-1; d_gene: .; abundance: .; v_gene: TRBV29-1
CDR3aa: CASSRDSRNEQFF; CDR3nt: TGTGCCAGCAGTAGGGACAGCCGCAATGAGCAGTTCTTC; j_gene: TRBJ2-1; d_gene: TRBD1; abundance: many; v_gene: TRBV2
CDR3aa: CASRDRWNTEAFF; CDR3nt: TGTGCCAGCAGAGACAGGTGGAACACTGAAGCTTTCTTT; j_gene: TRBJ1-1; d_gene: .; abundance: .; v_gene: TRBV27
CDR3aa: CAISNRDSGNTIYF; CDR3nt: TGTGCCATCAGTAATCGGGACTCTGGAAACACCATATATTTT; j_gene: TRBJ1-3; d_gene: .; abundance: .; v_gene: TRBV10-3
CDR3aa: CASSLSMTGGANTIYF; CDR3nt: TGCGCCAGCAGCCTATCTATGACAGGGGGGGCAAACACCATATATTTT; j_gene: TRBJ1-3; d_gene: TRBD1; abundance: .; v_gene: TRBV5-1
CDR3aa: CASRIQGARTGELFF; CDR3nt: TGTGCCAGCAGAATACAGGGGGCGCGGACCGGGGAGCTGTTTTTT; j_gene: TRBJ2-2; d_gene: TRBD1; abundance: .; v_gene: TRBV2
CDR3aa: CASTLTRGADTGELFF; CDR3nt: TGTGCCAGCACCCTGACTCGGGGGGCCGACACCGGGGAGCTGTTTTTT; j_gene: TRBJ2-2; d_gene: .; abundance: .; v_gene: TRBV7-6
CDR3aa: CASSPDRVYEQYF; CDR3nt: TGTGCCAGCAGCCCTGACAGGGTCTACGAGCAGTACTTC; j_gene: TRBJ2-7; d_gene: TRBD1; abundance: .; v_gene: TRBV5-8
CDR3aa: CASSRDGSYEQYF; CDR3nt: TGTGCCAGCAGCCGGGACGGGAGCTACGAGCAGTACTTC; j_gene: TRBJ2-7; d_gene: .; abundance: .; v_gene: TRBV2
CDR3aa: CASSYPGQGSGYTF; CDR3nt: TGCGCCAGCAGCTACCCGGGACAGGGTAGTGGCTACACCTTC; j_gene: TRBJ1-2; d_gene: TRBD1; abundance: many; v_gene: TRBV4-1
CDR3aa: CASRTGDYGYTF; CDR3nt: TGTGCCAGTCGGACAGGGGACTATGGCTACACCTTC; j_gene: TRBJ1-2; d_gene: TRBD1; abundance: .; v_gene: TRBV27
CDR3aa: CASGQSTDTQYF; CDR3nt: TGTGCCTCCGGACAGAGTACAGATACGCAGTATTTT; j_gene: TRBJ2-3; d_gene: .; abundance: .; v_gene: TRBV24-1
CDR3aa: CSASDYSYNEQFF; CDR3nt: TGCAGTGCTAGTGACTACTCCTACAATGAGCAGTTCTTC; j_gene: TRBJ2-1; d_gene: .; abundance: .; v_gene: TRBV20-1
CDR3aa: CASSLAGSRSPLHF; CDR3nt: TGTGCCAGCAGCTTGGCCGGGAGCCGTTCACCCCTCCACTTT; j_gene: TRBJ1-6; d_gene: .; abundance: .; v_gene: TRBV7-2
CDR3aa: CASSTGLVYNEQFF; CDR3nt: TGCGCCAGCAGCACTGGACTAGTATACAATGAGCAGTTCTTC; j_gene: TRBJ2-1; d_gene: TRBD2; abundance: .; v_gene: TRBV5-1
CDR3aa: CSVVWGGDTQYF; CDR3nt: TGCAGCGTTGTTTGGGGGGGAGATACGCAGTATTTT; j_gene: TRBJ2-3; d_gene: TRBD2; abundance: few; v_gene: TRBV29-1